The rows below give T cell receptor beta chains drawn from one sample of a study of cytomegalovirus exposure and HLA in healthy donors. Assay: immunoSEQ multiplex PCR; the TCRdb copy retains only in-frame clones and omits some. The table shows about 170,000 clones, with around 83% occurring only once. Sequences were obtained from PBMCs. Receptors originate from a girl aged 2 to 9 in good health and CMV-seropositive. Both conserved end residues are part of each CDR3. The D gene is left open where the match is weak. Some rows have no size entry. The others give once, few or many, or a class for an expanded clone.

DNA	CDR3	size	V	J	D
TGTGCCAGCAGTTTACTGTTCCCGGGACTAGCGTCAACCTACGAGCAGTACTTC	CASSLLFPGLASTYEQYF	-	TRBV27	TRBJ2-7	TRBD2
TGTGCCACCCTAGCCAAAAACATTCAGTACTTC	CATLAKNIQYF	few	TRBV28	TRBJ2-4	-
TGTGCCAGCAGTGGCGGGAGAACAGATACGCAGTATTTT	CASSGGRTDTQYF	few	TRBV6-1	TRBJ2-3	TRBD2
TGTGCCAGCGGTCGGTACGAGCAGTACTTC	CASGRYEQYF	-	TRBV28	TRBJ2-7	-
TGCGCCAGCAGGTCCCCGGCGGGAGGCAATGAGCAGTTCTTC	CASRSPAGGNEQFF	-	TRBV4-1	TRBJ2-1	TRBD2
TGTGCCAGCAGCTTACTGTCCAGCGCCAGCACAGATACGCAGTATTTT	CASSLLSSASTDTQYF	-	TRBV7-2	TRBJ2-3	-
TGTGCCAGCAGCTTGGGTCAGGGGGTCCCCTACAATGAGCAGTTCTTC	CASSLGQGVPYNEQFF	-	TRBV5-4	TRBJ2-1	TRBD1
TGTGCCAGCAGTTTTGGGACTAGCGTTCAGTTCTTC	CASSFGTSVQFF	-	TRBV27	TRBJ2-1	TRBD2
TGTGCCTGGAAGGGACTAGCGGGAACCTTAAATGAGCAGTTCTTC	CAWKGLAGTLNEQFF	-	TRBV30	TRBJ2-1	TRBD2
TGTGCCAGCAGTGGGGCCCGGGACAGCTACACCTACGAGCAGTACTTC	CASSGARDSYTYEQYF	-	TRBV6-1	TRBJ2-7	TRBD1
TGTGCCAGCAGGAGGGTACAGGGAACTTACGAGCAGTACTTC	CASRRVQGTYEQYF	-	TRBV28	TRBJ2-7	-
TGTGCCAGCAGCGTCTGGGCGGGTCAGAGGGTGCGCGGCTACACCTTC	CASSVWAGQRVRGYTF	few	TRBV7-6	TRBJ1-2	-
TGTGCCAGCAGGAGGACAGGGACGAACACTGAAGCTTTCTTT	CASRRTGTNTEAFF	-	TRBV27	TRBJ1-1	TRBD1
TGCGCCAGCAGCTTCGTTCCGGGAGGGGTTGGGGCCAACGTCCTGACTTTC	CASSFVPGGVGANVLTF	-	TRBV5-1	TRBJ2-6	TRBD2
TGTGCCAGCAGCAGAAAACTAGCGGGAGGATGGAACATTCAGTACTTC	CASSRKLAGGWNIQYF	-	TRBV5-4	TRBJ2-4	TRBD2
TGTGCCAGCAGCTTAGATCCCTCTTACACCGGCCACAGGGGAAACACTGAAGCTTTCTTT	CASSLDPSYTGHRGNTEAFF	-	TRBV11-3	TRBJ1-1	TRBD1
TGTGCCTGGAGTGTAATAGGGGGCGCCACAGATACGCAGTATTTT	CAWSVIGGATDTQYF	-	TRBV30	TRBJ2-3	TRBD1
TGTGCCAGCAGTGTCGGACTCAGGAGCTCCTACGAGCAGTACTTC	CASSVGLRSSYEQYF	-	TRBV27	TRBJ2-7	-
TGTGCCAGTAGTGACAGGGGGCTGGAGACCCAGTACTTC	CASSDRGLETQYF	once	TRBV19	TRBJ2-5	TRBD1
TGTGCCAGCAGTGAAGGGACAGGGAACACTGAAGCTTTCTTT	CASSEGTGNTEAFF	-	TRBV25-1	TRBJ1-1	TRBD1
TGTGCCAGCTCACCACAATCCCGGGACAGCTCCTACGAGCAGTACTTC	CASSPQSRDSSYEQYF	-	TRBV18	TRBJ2-7	TRBD1
TGCGCCAGCAGCTTGAACAGGAGGGCCTACGAGCAGTACTTC	CASSLNRRAYEQYF	-	TRBV5-1	TRBJ2-7	-
TGTGCCAGCAGTTCCGGGACTCCTAAGAACGAGCAGTACTTC	CASSSGTPKNEQYF	-	TRBV28	TRBJ2-7	-
TGTGCCAGCAGTGGTATCAGGGGATCCGATGGCTACACCTTC	CASSGIRGSDGYTF	-	TRBV2	TRBJ1-2	-
TGTGCCAGCAGTGAAGGCTACGGTGTAAAAGCCACTAGCGGGAGGGCCAAGGCATACATTCAGTACTTC	CASSEGYGVKATSGRAKAYIQYF	-	TRBV2	TRBJ2-4	TRBD2
TGTGCCAGCAGCGTAGAGGAGAGGCCTTACAATGAGCAGTTCTTC	CASSVEERPYNEQFF	few	TRBV9	TRBJ2-1	-
TGTGCCAGCAGCCAAGTAAGGGGACTAGCGGGAAGAGTCGGGGAGCTGTTTTTT	CASSQVRGLAGRVGELFF	-	TRBV4-2	TRBJ2-2	TRBD2
TGTGCCTGGAACCTAGCGGGCACAGATACGCAGTATTTT	CAWNLAGTDTQYF	many	TRBV30	TRBJ2-3	TRBD2
TGCGCCAGCAGCTTGGCCCCTAGCGGGAGAGGTGTAGATACGCAGTATTTT	CASSLAPSGRGVDTQYF	once	TRBV5-1	TRBJ2-3	TRBD2
TGCAGCGTTGGTACAGGGAACACTGAAGCTTTCTTT	CSVGTGNTEAFF	-	TRBV29-1	TRBJ1-1	-
TGTGCCAGCAGCAATTTGGGAGAGGGCCAAGAGACCCAGTACTTC	CASSNLGEGQETQYF	-	TRBV5-6	TRBJ2-5	-
TGTGCCAGTAACGGGGCAGGGGGCCAGGAGACCCAGTACTTC	CASNGAGGQETQYF	-	TRBV19	TRBJ2-5	TRBD1
TGTGCCAGCAGCTTATTACCTATGAGCACAGATACGCAGTATTTT	CASSLLPMSTDTQYF	-	TRBV7-8	TRBJ2-3	-
TGTGCCAGCAGCTCCCGACAGGGACCTAACTATGGCTACACCTTC	CASSSRQGPNYGYTF	-	TRBV7-3	TRBJ1-2	TRBD1
TGTGCCAGCAGCGGAGAGGTAGCGGGAGGCTCTTACAATGAGCAGTTCTTC	CASSGEVAGGSYNEQFF	-	TRBV5-6	TRBJ2-1	TRBD2
TGTGCCAGCAGTGACTCAATCAGGCAGAGCGAGCAGTTCTTC	CASSDSIRQSEQFF	-	TRBV6-4	TRBJ2-1	-
TGTGCCTGGAGTACAGGACTAGCGGGGACAAACACAGATACGCAGTATTTT	CAWSTGLAGTNTDTQYF	-	TRBV30	TRBJ2-3	TRBD2
TGTGCCAGCTCCCGACAAGCTAATGAAAAACTGTTTTTT	CASSRQANEKLFF	-	TRBV7-9	TRBJ1-4	-
TGTGCCAGCAGCTCTAAAGCCACTGAAGCTTTCTTT	CASSSKATEAFF	-	TRBV5-4	TRBJ1-1	-
TGTGCCTGGGGTGACAGGGATTCAAGAGAAAAACTGTTTTTT	CAWGDRDSREKLFF	once	TRBV30	TRBJ1-4	TRBD1
TGTGCCAGCAGCCTACGACAGGTTGATGAAAAACTGTTTTTT	CASSLRQVDEKLFF	-	TRBV11-2	TRBJ1-4	-
TGTGCCAGTAGCCCGGGACTAGCGGACTACGAGCAGTACTTC	CASSPGLADYEQYF	-	TRBV19	TRBJ2-7	TRBD2
TGTGCCAGCAGTTTACGAGGGGGCGGCTATGGCTACACCTTC	CASSLRGGGYGYTF	-	TRBV27	TRBJ1-2	TRBD1
TGTGCCAGCAGTTCACAGGGGGCGCCTCAGCCCCAGCATTTT	CASSSQGAPQPQHF	-	TRBV6-1	TRBJ1-5	TRBD1
TGTGCCAGCACCCCGGGTCCCACCACAGATACGCAGTATTTT	CASTPGPTTDTQYF	-	TRBV9	TRBJ2-3	-
TGTGCCAGCAGCCAAAGTTGGGCAGGGGAGGGGACAGATACGCAGTATTTT	CASSQSWAGEGTDTQYF	-	TRBV7-8	TRBJ2-3	-
TGTGCCAGCAGTACCGGACTAGCGGGATCAGATACGCAGTATTTT	CASSTGLAGSDTQYF	-	TRBV28	TRBJ2-3	TRBD2
TGTGCCTGGAGTGGAAACCTGGCCCTAGCGGGAGTTTACTACGAGCAGTACTTC	CAWSGNLALAGVYYEQYF	-	TRBV30	TRBJ2-7	TRBD2
TGTGCCTGGAGTGCAGGGGACAGGGCGCCCGAGGGCTACACCTTC	CAWSAGDRAPEGYTF	-	TRBV30	TRBJ1-2	TRBD1
TGTGCCAGCACCCGGGACAGGGCTGACTATGGCTACACCTTC	CASTRDRADYGYTF	-	TRBV5-6	TRBJ1-2	TRBD1
TGCGCCAGCAGCTTGGCAGGTGGGAGGGCCTACAATGAGCAGTTCTTC	CASSLAGGRAYNEQFF	-	TRBV5-1	TRBJ2-1	TRBD2
TGTGCCTGGACCCCACGGACTAGGGGTGAGAGCTCCTACAATGAGCAGTTCTTC	CAWTPRTRGESSYNEQFF	few	TRBV30	TRBJ2-1	TRBD2
TGTGCCAGTAGTAAGGGACTAGCAGTCACCGGGGAGCTGTTTTTT	CASSKGLAVTGELFF	-	TRBV19	TRBJ2-2	TRBD2
TGCAGCGTTGGGGGCGGGGGGTCTAGCACAGATACGCAGTATTTT	CSVGGGGSSTDTQYF	few	TRBV29-1	TRBJ2-3	TRBD2
TGTGCCAGCAGCCCCCGGACAGGGATGGATACGCAGTATTTT	CASSPRTGMDTQYF	-	TRBV5-4	TRBJ2-3	TRBD1